The T cell receptor (beta chain) described here comes from a study of OX40 agonist ivuxolimab in advanced cancers. About the research overall: Ivuxolimab was delivered to patients intravenously every 2 weeks at doses spanning 0.01 to 10 mg/kg. Enrollees could have had prior anti-PD-1, anti-PD-L1 or anti-CTLA-4 therapy, which approximately 40% had received. Points from the study as a whole: Expanded clones were, on average, more numerous in CD8+ T cells than in CD4+.

Profiled with immunoSEQ multiplex PCR; TCRdb holds only in-frame clones, not every one. This sample has tens of thousands of clones, with 88% found just once. About this clone itself: The antigen remains unidentified.

The CDR3 sequence is 10 residues long. In germline, CDR1 is GTSNPN, CDR2 SVGIG (reference sequence). Trimming took 4 bases from V and 7 from J, leaving 6 bases between them. The receptor's source is an adult with an advanced solid tumor such as melanoma, head and neck, liver or kidney cancer. This chain links TRBV30 with TRBJ2-3; D not certain. The sample in question was CD4+ or CD8+ T cells sorted from blood, obtained in a trial of the OX40 agonist ivuxolimab. In DNA form, the CDR3 reads TGTGCCTGGAATACTAATACGCAGTATTTT. Translated, it gives CAWNTNTQYF.